The rows below give T cell receptor beta chains drawn from one sample of a study of T cell repertoires in ileal Crohn's disease. Sequenced by immunoSEQ multiplex PCR; TCRdb stores in-frame clones only, minus some. This repertoire shows 9,500 to 15,000 clones, 70% to 80% found once; its top ten account for 4.5%. Sequencing used ileal tissue. The receptors stem from an adult with Crohn's disease. Both conserved end residues are part of each CDR3. A D gene is named only where the DNA matches it firmly. The size entry is marked missing in some rows and otherwise reads once, few, many or a size class.

J | size | V | D | CDR3 | DNA
TRBJ1-1 | few | TRBV29-1 | NA | CSATGNTEAFF | TGCAGCGCGACAGGGAACACTGAAGCTTTCTTT
TRBJ2-3 | NA | TRBV5-1 | NA | CASSLGASSSTDTQYF | TGCGCCAGCAGCTTGGGGGCTAGCAGTAGCACAGATACGCAGTATTTT
TRBJ2-3 | NA | TRBV5-1 | NA | CASRPGQGQRITDTQYF | TGCGCCAGCAGACCTGGTCAGGGTCAGAGGATCACAGATACGCAGTATTTT
TRBJ2-7 | NA | TRBV2 | TRBD1 | CASSRDRTNYEQYF | TGTGCCAGCAGTCGGGACAGGACAAACTACGAGCAGTACTTC
TRBJ2-7 | NA | TRBV11-2 | TRBD1 | CASSIGTGDYEQYF | TGTGCCAGCAGCATAGGGACAGGGGACTACGAGCAGTACTTC
TRBJ2-3 | NA | TRBV5-1 | TRBD2 | CASSETSGRSPDTQYF | TGCGCCAGCAGCGAGACTAGCGGGAGGTCTCCAGATACGCAGTATTTT
TRBJ2-7 | NA | TRBV15 | TRBD1 | CATSPGQDNSYEQYF | TGTGCCACCAGCCCCGGACAGGACAACTCCTACGAGCAGTACTTC
TRBJ1-1 | NA | TRBV4-2 | NA | CASSPGGTEAFF | TGTGCCAGCAGTCCCGGGGGCACTGAAGCTTTCTTT
TRBJ1-5 | NA | TRBV7-9 | NA | CASSSTGTPLKEHQPQHF | TGTGCCAGCAGCTCGACCGGGACACCCTTGAAGGAGCATCAGCCCCAGCATTTT
TRBJ2-2 | NA | TRBV30 | NA | CAWRTGQRDTGELFF | TGTGCCTGGAGAACTGGACAGAGGGACACCGGGGAGCTGTTTTTT
TRBJ1-2 | NA | TRBV29-1 | NA | CSVDPGGNYGYTF | TGCAGCGTTGATCCCGGGGGGAACTATGGCTACACCTTC
TRBJ2-1 | NA | TRBV19 | TRBD2 | CASSTSGGYNEQFF | TGTGCCAGTAGCACTAGCGGGGGGTACAATGAGCAGTTCTTC
TRBJ1-2 | NA | TRBV4-1 | NA | CASSLNRDTSNYGYTF | TGCGCCAGCAGCCTGAACCGGGACACCTCTAACTATGGCTACACCTTC
TRBJ2-5 | NA | TRBV30 | NA | CAWSVPGRGVQETQYF | TGTGCCTGGAGTGTACCGGGCAGGGGGGTTCAGGAGACCCAGTACTTC
TRBJ1-2 | NA | TRBV18 | TRBD1 | CASSLGQGAGYGYTF | TGTGCCAGCTCCCTTGGACAGGGGGCAGGCTATGGCTACACCTTC
TRBJ2-3 | few | TRBV5-1 | NA | CASSSGTRTDTQYF | TGCGCCAGCAGCTCCGGGACACGCACAGATACGCAGTATTTT